This T cell receptor (beta chain) comes out of a study of breast tumors, draining lymph nodes, adjacent tissues. Study-wide points: Tumor TCR diversity was below lymph nodes but above nontumor tissue. Data fit most tumor T cells coming from lymph node, expanding in tumor.

Germline-derived CDR1 and CDR2 are SGHTA and FQGNSA. The J segment lost 4 bases and the V segment lost 1 base, leaving 6 bases of the junction unmatched. The CDR3 sequence is 16 residues long. Via MiXCR, TCRdb re-called the multiplex PCR reads, giving one row per CDR3 protein. The data show roughly 32,000 distinct CDR3 sequences, with 36% seen just once and approximately 10% held by the top ten. To note about this clonotype: The antigen is not known.

This sequence joins TRBV7-2 and TRBJ2-2; 7 nucleotides match TRBD2. This sequence was found in a female donor with breast cancer. Some clones in this sample may be carry-over from other donors' samples. What was sequenced was breast tumor tissue. The CDR3 nucleotides are TGTGCCAGCAGCTTAGTGGGAGGGGCGGGCACCGGGGAGCTGTTTTTT. This gives the protein CASSLVGGAGTGELFF.